This T cell receptor (beta chain) was identified in a study of T-cell reconstitution after alpha-beta-depleted transplantation in children. Unique molecular identifiers tagged the TCRbeta library. Via MiXCR, TCRdb re-called the PCR reads, giving one row per CDR3 protein. There are about a million distinct CDR3 sequences in the sample; roughly 29% occur only once, and under 30% lies in the top ten. This CDR3 is built from 13 residues. Germline CDR1 and CDR2: SNHLY and FYNNEI. Trimming shortened V by 6 bases and J by 10 bases, and 16 bases separated the two germline ends. On this clonotype: Its antigen is currently unknown.

General study findings and limits: From surviving recipient T cells and thymic progenitors came the high day-60 TCRbeta diversity observed in some patients. Several hundred expanded graft clones reportedly supplied alpha-beta T cells about two months after transplant. Among T cells one year after transplant, newly produced cells accounted for most counts and diversity.

This TCR came from a boy under two years old who had a stem cell transplant for SCID, so the T cells may come from the graft donor. This specimen consisted of PBMCs, mostly from graft donor cells, obtained 360 days after TCRalphabeta/CD19-depleted stem cell transplant. This chain uses TRBV2 with TRBJ2-1; D remains ambiguous. This CDR3 is CASRRGPPREQFF. The DNA of the CDR3 is TGTGCCAGCAGACGCGGACCCCCCCGAGAGCAGTTCTTC.